This T cell receptor (beta chain) appears in the sequencing data of a study of blood T cell repertoires in COVID-19. The overall study: The United States, Italy and Spain supplied acute and convalescent COVID-19 samples. Sample material is recorded as cDNA or gDNA derived from T cells, B-cell-depleted T cells, or PBMCs.

It was during active infection that Seattle patients were enrolled and then longitudinally followed. Authors' analysis steps: The assay estimated nucleated cells by amplifying reference gene primers. Sequenced by immunoSEQ multiplex PCR; TCRdb stores in-frame clones only, minus some. D and trimming come from the DNA, and the V and J calls and clone size come from that table. The table lists roughly 230,000 clones, 85% to 90% of them singletons, with roughly 2.2% in the top ten. Trimming took off 4 bases at V and 10 bases at J, with 23 bases between the two ends. CDR1 and CDR2 (germline): SEHNR, FQNEAQ (reference sequence). The CDR3 sequence is 16 residues long.

The gene calls are TRBV7-9 and TRBJ1-3, with D maybe TRBD1 (6 bases). This clonotype was obtained from a woman aged 55-70 years with COVID-19, enrolled during active disease. Input material: peripheral blood. CDR3 nucleotide sequence: TGTGCCAGCAGCTCGCCGAGGGGGTCGGGTAGAGGGACCATATATTTT. Protein product: CASSSPRGSGRGTIYF.